This TCR beta chain stems from a study of blood T cell repertoires in COVID-19. Study in general: COVID-19 samples, acute and convalescent, were from the United States, Italy and Spain. From T cells, B-cell-depleted T cells, or PBMCs came the material, which was cDNA or gDNA.

The ends were cut back, 8 bases at V and 4 bases at J, with 17 bases in the middle. The germline V gene encodes CDR1 MNHEY and CDR2 SMNVEV (reference sequence). This CDR3 spans 14 amino acids. Per the original methods: Using reference gene primer amplification, nucleated cell counts were estimated. Using immunoSEQ multiplex PCR, the repertoire was profiled, and TCRdb retains in-frame clones only, with some absent. For V, J and clone size, that table is used; D and trimming come from the DNA. The sample includes around 150,000 clones, over 75% seen only once; the top ten take approximately 7%. The sequence was obtained from a woman aged 50 to 65 who had recovered from COVID-19. Source material: PBMCs or T cells enriched from blood (not recorded which). This chain connects TRBV27 to TRBJ2-5; D is possibly TRBD1 (5 bases). CDR3 amino acids: CASGPAGQGETQYF. The CDR3, as DNA: TGTGCCAGCGGCCCGGCCGGGCAGGGAGAGACCCAGTACTTC.